This T cell receptor (beta chain) was sequenced for a study of shared clonotypes between healthy human individuals. Background on the study: Donor ages ranged 18 to 49 years: a couple of women, a few men.

Libraries were prepared by immunoSEQ multiplex PCR; TCRdb keeps only in-frame clonotypes and omits some of them. Found here are approximately 1.1 million clones, around three quarters of them singletons; the top ten hold about 0.52%. Notes on the study in general: Naive subsets generally had larger estimated richness than memory subsets.

V lost 6 bases and J 5 bases, leaving 11 bases between the germline ends. Germline V gene data show CDR1 as SGHTA and CDR2 as FQGTGA. The CDR3 is 13 amino acids. About this clone itself: Its antigen is undetermined.

The receptor comes from a young man in good health. Some clones in this sample may be carry-over from other donors' samples. Sequenced sample: memory CD4+ T cells from PBMCs. Subset here: CD45RA-negative fraction. The chain links TRBV7-3 to TRBJ2-1; D might be TRBD2 (5 bases). CDR3 bases: TGTGCCAGCAGGGTCCCGGGAAACAATGAGCAGTTCTTC. This translates into CASRVPGNNEQFF.